The 20 T cell receptor beta chains given below trace back to one sample, sequenced in a study of early T cells in non-severe SARS-CoV-2 infection. A single record per CDR3 protein comes from TCRdb applying MiXCR to the 5' RACE reads. The sample shows some 67,000 distinct CDR3 sequences, less than 12% of them seen only once. Sequences were derived from whole blood, sampled at baseline. These receptors all stem from an adult who was a healthcare worker with PCR-confirmed SARS-CoV-2 infection or an uninfected control (not recorded which).

This clonotype was recorded many times. The chain couples TRBV7-2 to TRBJ2-3, with TRBD1 matching 12 bases. Trimming took 5 bases from V and 3 from J; bases not matched to a gene: 3. CDR1 and CDR2 from the germline V gene are SGHTA and FQGNSA. The CDR3 is 15 amino acids. The CDR3 sequence: CASSQGQGATDTQYF. DNA of the CDR3: TGTGCCAGCAGCCAGGGACAGGGGGCTACAGATACGCAGTATTTT.

The chain uses TRBV6-6 and TRBJ2-5; the D gene is possibly TRBD1 (5 bases). Per the germline V gene, CDR1 is MNHNY and CDR2 is SVGAGI (reference sequence). Deletions cut 8 bases from V and 7 bases from J, with 14 bases between. CDR3 length: 12 residues. CDR3 protein: CASQTAQGTQYF. CDR3 in DNA: TGTGCCAGCCAAACAGCCCAGGGGACCCAGTACTTC.

This clonotype was counted many times. V gene TRBV6-6 combines with J gene TRBJ1-5, with D unresolved. This CDR3 comprises 15 residues. Germline V gene data show CDR1 as MNHNY and CDR2 as SVGAGI (reference sequence). V lost 0 bases, J lost 3 bases, and 9 bases lay in between. In DNA, the CDR3 is TGTGCCAGCAGTTACTCGAGCCAGAACAATCAGCCCCAGCATTTT. Translated, it gives CASSYSSQNNQPQHF.

J is TRBJ2-7 and V is TRBV20-1; the D gene could be TRBD1 or TRBD2 (5 bases each). Germline assignment: CDR1 DFQATT and CDR2 SNEGSKA (reference sequence). Trimming shortened V by 6 bases and J by 0 bases, and 18 bases separated the two germline ends. This CDR3 region has 15 residues. Here the CDR3 reads CSASKGPWSSYEQYF. The CDR3 DNA reads TGCAGTGCCTCAAAGGGACCTTGGAGCTCCTACGAGCAGTACTTC.

The chain carries TRBV7-9 and TRBJ2-1, with 10 nucleotides matching TRBD2. From germline, CDR1 is SEHNR and CDR2 FQNEAQ (reference sequence). The CDR3 sequence is 19 residues long. V dropped 2 bases and J dropped 1; count of bases not matched to a gene: 11. The CDR3 reads CASSLPSGSSAASYNEQFF. The CDR3, as DNA: TGTGCCAGCAGCTTACCTAGCGGGAGCTCGGCAGCGTCCTACAATGAGCAGTTCTTC.

This clonotype was observed at least ten times. The rearrangement joins TRBV12-3 or TRBV12-4 to TRBJ2-7; 9 bases agree with TRBD1. V was pared by 3 bases and J by 2 bases, with 2 bases of the junction left unmatched. The CDR3 is 14 amino acids. CDR3 bases: TGTGCCAGCAGTTTTGGACAGGGGCCCTACGAGCAGTACTTC. Amino acids: CASSFGQGPYEQYF.

The genes are TRBV28 and TRBJ2-1; 7 bases are a match to TRBD2. V shed 6 bases, J shed 3 bases, and the junction held 8 bases outside the gene matches. Germline loops: CDR1 MDHEN, CDR2 SYDVKM. The CDR3 spans 15 residues. The CDR3 region has the DNA TGTGCCAGCAGCTCCCGAGCGGGGTTCTACAATGAGCAGTTCTTC. Translating gives CASSSRAGFYNEQFF.

There are many counts of this clonotype. The chain couples TRBV19 to TRBJ2-1; TRBD1 matches at 7 bases. Losses at the gene ends were 3 bases for V and 0 bases for J; bases not matched to a gene: 8. This CDR3 is built from 17 residues. Germline CDR1 reads LNHDA; CDR2 reads SQIVND (reference sequence). CDR3 loop: CASSIGSTGSSYNEQFF. CDR3 nucleotide sequence: TGTGCCAGTAGTATTGGATCGACAGGGAGCTCCTACAATGAGCAGTTCTTC.

Many counts were recorded for this clonotype. The rearrangement uses TRBV6-6 and TRBJ1-1; D gene unclear. The germline V and J ends were trimmed by 6 bases and 1 base, with 6 bases remaining between them. Germline-derived CDR1 and CDR2 are MNHNY and SVGAGI (reference sequence). The CDR3 consists of 12 residues. CDR3 bases: TGTGCCAGCAGGCTGGGGAACACTGAAGCTTTCTTT. It yields the protein CASRLGNTEAFF.

This clonotype was seen many times. The CDR3 loop reads CASTPAHSNYGYTF. In DNA, the CDR3 is TGTGCCAGCACCCCAGCTCATTCCAACTATGGCTACACCTTC. This rearrangement joins TRBV28 to TRBJ1-2, with D uncertain. Trimming removed 7 bases at V and 2 bases at J, with 14 bases between. This CDR3 comprises 14 residues. The germline CDR1 and CDR2 sequences are MDHEN and SYDVKM.

Only a few counts were recorded for this clonotype. CDR3: CAGGQLNTEAFF. As DNA, the CDR3 is TGTGCCGGAGGACAGTTGAACACTGAAGCTTTCTTT. The J gene is TRBJ1-1, the V gene TRBV28; TRBD1 might be the D (6 bases). The CDR3 is 12 residues long. Germline CDR1 MDHEN, CDR2 SYDVKM. Trimming removed 11 bases at V and 0 bases at J, with 10 bases between.

This clonotype has at least ten counts. This rearrangement joins TRBV29-1 to TRBJ2-7; 9 positions agree with TRBD2. Germline CDR1 is SQVTM and CDR2 is ANQGSEA. V dropped 8 bases and J dropped 4; count of bases not matched to a gene: 12. This CDR3 has 14 amino acids. CDR3 region: CSTSTVAGAYEQYF. The CDR3 DNA follows: TGCAGCACCTCAACGGTAGCGGGAGCGTACGAGCAGTACTTC.

The sample holds a few counts of this clonotype. The chain is built from TRBV5-1 and TRBJ2-2, with TRBD1 identical over 8 bases. Unmatched junction bases numbered 7, after V lost 3 bases and J lost 3 bases. CDR3 length: 16 amino acids. Germline CDR1 and CDR2: SGHRS and YFSETQ. CDR3 in amino acids: CASSWTGNADTGELFF. The CDR3 nucleotides read TGCGCCAGCAGCTGGACAGGGAATGCGGACACCGGGGAGCTGTTTTTT.

This clonotype was detected a few times. The CDR3 DNA follows: TGTGCCAGCAGCCCTCAGACAGGGGCGAGCTCCTATAATTCACCCCTCCACTTT. It translates to CASSPQTGASSYNSPLHF. The chain joins TRBV13 to TRBJ1-6, with 8 bases fitting TRBD1. Trimming removed 5 bases from V and 0 bases from J; junction bases left unmatched: 9. CDR1 PRHDT and CDR2 FYEKMQ come from the germline V gene (reference sequence). CDR3 length: 18 amino acids.

Many counts were recorded for this clonotype. The DNA of the CDR3 is TGCGCCAGCAGCCAAGATTATGCGGGAGCGAACACCGGGGAGCTGTTTTTT. Translating gives CASSQDYAGANTGELFF. The chain is built from TRBV4-3 and TRBJ2-2; 7 positions agree with TRBD2. Looked up from germline, CDR1 is LGHNA and CDR2 is YSLEER. The length of the CDR3 is 17 residues. J lost 0 bases, V lost 0 bases, and 4 bases had no gene match.

The sample holds a few counts of this clonotype. The chain is built from TRBV15 and TRBJ2-7; D may correspond to TRBD1 or TRBD2 (6 bases each). Per germline, CDR1 LNHNV and CDR2 YYDKDF (reference sequence). The CDR3 runs 14 residues. V was trimmed by 1 base and J by 2 bases, leaving 9 bases between them. CDR3 protein: CATSRAGDTYEQYF. Written as DNA, the CDR3 is TGTGCCACCAGCAGAGCGGGGGACACCTACGAGCAGTACTTC. The full variable domain, completed using reference TRBV15 and TRBJ2-7, is DAMVIQNPRYQVTQFGKPVTLSCSQTLNHNVMYWYQQKSSQAPKLLFHYYDKDFNNEADTPDNFQSRRPNTSFCFLDIRSPGLGDTAMYLCATSRAGDTYEQYFGPGTRLTVT.

The rearrangement uses TRBV20-1 and TRBJ2-7; TRBD2 matches 11 bases. The junction had 5 bases not matched to a gene; V was cut back by 3 bases and J by 4 bases. The CDR3 is 14 residues long. Germline CDR1 and CDR2: DFQATT and SNEGSKA (reference sequence). This CDR3 reads CSASSTSGRYEQYF. The CDR3 nucleotides are TGCAGTGCTAGTTCTACTAGCGGGAGATACGAGCAGTACTTC.

The rearrangement joins TRBV7-3 to TRBJ2-7, with D possibly TRBD2 on 6 matching bases. This CDR3 is built from 15 residues. Trimming removed 0 bases from V and 1 base from J, with 10 bases in between. Germline V gene lookup returns CDR1 SGHTA and CDR2 FQGTGA. The CDR3 coding sequence is TGTGCCAGCAGCTTAACAGCGGGCAATTCCTACGAGCAGTACTTC. Encoded protein: CASSLTAGNSYEQYF.

The gene calls are TRBV5-1 and TRBJ2-7, with TRBD1 matching over 7 bases. V lost 2 bases to trimming and J lost 2 bases; unmatched junction nucleotides: 1. Germline assignment: CDR1 SGHRS and CDR2 YFSETQ. The length of the CDR3 is 13 residues. The CDR3 loop reads CASSFGTAYEQYF. The CDR3 DNA follows: TGCGCCAGCAGCTTCGGGACAGCCTACGAGCAGTACTTC.

The chain recombines TRBV7-2 with TRBJ2-3; a weak D match, TRBD1 (6 bases). V was pared by 5 bases and J by 14 bases, with 17 bases between. Germline CDR1 SGHTA, CDR2 FQGNSA. CDR3 length equals 12 residues. CDR3 residues: CASSLDNRVGYF. The CDR3, as DNA: TGTGCCAGCAGCCTGGATAACAGGGTCGGGTATTTT. Variable domain in full (rest from reference TRBV7-2 and TRBJ2-3): GAGVSQSPSNKVTEKGKDVELRCDPISGHTALYWYRQSLGQGLEFLIYFQGNSAPDKSGLPSDRFSAERTGGSVSTLTIQRTQQEDSAVYLCASSLDNRVGYFGPGTRLTVL.